The 16 T cell receptor beta chains below were found in one sample sequenced in a study of radiation and T cells in renal cell carcinoma. Time point indicated: blood 4 weeks post-SBRT, at nephrectomy. As for treatment: 15 Gy SBRT to primary tumor, nephrectomy 4 weeks later. Data came from immunoSEQ multiplex PCR; TCRdb stores just in-frame clones and leaves some out. The data contain around 170,000 clones, around 89% of them seen just once; the ten biggest clones take up around 10%. Sequenced here: blood, sampled from a patient whose treatment included radiotherapy and nephrectomy. The receptors here all came from a woman between 45 and 65 years old with renal cell carcinoma.

The genes are TRBV20-1 and TRBJ2-4, with D uncertain. The V gene's germline CDR1 is DFQATT and CDR2 SNEGSKA (reference sequence). Trimming removed 6 bases from V and 7 bases from J, with 10 bases in between. The CDR3 has 11 amino acids. The DNA of the CDR3 is TGCAGTGCAACCCCAGGCAACATTCAGTACTTC. Its translation is CSATPGNIQYF.

This clone occurred a few times. The chain employs TRBV9 and TRBJ1-1; TRBD1 agrees at 7 bases. Looked up from germline, CDR1 is SGDLS and CDR2 is YYNGEE. The CDR3 length is 14 residues. V shed 3 bases and J 0 bases; nucleotides not matched to a gene: 2. CDR3 region: CASSAGQLNTEAFF. The CDR3 DNA sequence: TGTGCCAGCAGCGCGGGACAGTTGAACACTGAAGCTTTCTTT.

The DNA of the CDR3 is TGTGCCAGTGGACAGGGGTATCAGCCCCAGCATTTT. Its translation: CASGQGYQPQHF. This chain uses TRBV7-9 with TRBJ1-5; 9 bases align to TRBD1. Germline V gene lookup returns CDR1 SEHNR and CDR2 FQNEAQ (reference sequence). The CDR3 extends over 12 amino acids. The junction had 2 bases not matched to a gene; V was cut back by 9 bases and J by 5 bases.

V is TRBV6-1 and J is TRBJ2-3; the match to TRBD2 covers 8 bases. The V gene's germline CDR1 is MNHNS and CDR2 SASEGT. The CDR3 is 15 amino acids. Trimming cost V 4 bases and J 8 bases; bases outside gene matches: 11. For the CDR3, the DNA is TGTGCCAGCAGTGCTGAGCGGGGGACCTTTGGTACGCAGTATTTT. It yields the protein CASSAERGTFGTQYF.

The chain recombines TRBV4-3 with TRBJ2-5, with D perhaps matching TRBD2 (6 bases). The germline V gene has CDR1 LGHNA and CDR2 YSLEER. The CDR3 has 17 amino acids. V lost 4 bases to trimming and J lost 4 bases, with 22 bases between them. CDR3 DNA: TGCGCCAGCAGCCCAAGAAGAGAGGCGGGGTACGGAGAGACCCAGTACTTC. It encodes CASSPRREAGYGETQYF.

The chain combines TRBV7-2 with TRBJ2-3; D remains unclear. V lost 5 bases and J lost 1, with 10 bases in between. The CDR3 covers 14 residues. Germline V lookup: CDR1 SGHTA, CDR2 FQGNSA. CDR3 sequence reads: CASSIIQGTDTQYF. In nucleotides, the CDR3 is TGTGCCAGCAGCATAATTCAGGGCACAGATACGCAGTATTTT.

V and J are TRBV5-1 and TRBJ1-2; tentative D call: TRBD1 (6 bases). Germline loops: CDR1 SGHRS, CDR2 YFSETQ. The CDR3 runs to 12 residues. V lost 4 bases and J 6 bases, leaving 10 bases between the germline ends. Written as DNA, the CDR3 is TGCGCCAGCAGCCTCGACAGGAATGGCTACACCTTC. It translates to CASSLDRNGYTF. The whole variable domain, filled in from reference TRBV5-1 and TRBJ1-2, reads KAGVTQTPRYLIKTRGQQVTLSCSPISGHRSVSWYQQTPGQGLQFLFEYFSETQRNKGNFPGRFSGRQFSNSRSEMNVSTLELGDSALYLCASSLDRNGYTFGSGTRLTVV.

CDR3 bases: TGTGCCAGCAGCTTAGCCAGCGAGGAGACCCAGTACTTC. It yields the protein CASSLASEETQYF. The chain recombines TRBV11-2 with TRBJ2-5; D is unresolved. Germline V lookup: CDR1 SGHAT, CDR2 FQNNGV. Trimming pared 1 base from V and 5 bases from J, leaving 8 bases between. This CDR3 has 13 amino acids.

To note about this clone: The sample carries other DNA sequences with the same CDR3. The chain has TRBV30 and TRBJ1-1; a weak D match, TRBD1 (5 bases). Trimming took off 3 bases at V and 0 bases at J, with 8 bases between the two ends. This CDR3 has 13 amino acids. Looked up from germline, CDR1 is GTSNPN and CDR2 is SVGIG (reference sequence). The CDR3 coding sequence is TGTGCCTGGAGCGGACAAGTGAACACTGAAGCTTTCTTT. Translated: CAWSGQVNTEAFF.

The chain is built from TRBV2 and TRBJ1-4, with D possibly being TRBD1 (5 bases). Germline V gene data show CDR1 as SNHLY and CDR2 as FYNNEI. V was clipped by 5 bases and J by 8 bases, with 15 bases between them. The length of the CDR3 is 14 residues. CDR3 nucleotide sequence: TGTGCCAGCAGTAGGACAAGGGTGGAGGAAAAACTGTTTTTT. Translation gives CASSRTRVEEKLFF.

The chain recombines TRBV7-8 with TRBJ1-5, with D tentatively TRBD1 (6 bases). Deletions cut 1 base from V and 5 bases from J, with 12 bases between. Germline V gene sequence: CDR1 SGHVS, CDR2 FQNEAQ. The CDR3 runs to 15 residues. CDR3 amino acids: CASSLEQGVDQPQHF. CDR3 bases: TGTGCCAGCAGCTTAGAACAGGGTGTAGATCAGCCCCAGCATTTT.

This chain links TRBV7-9 with TRBJ2-3; unclear D gene. Germline V CDR1 and CDR2: SEHNR, FQNEAQ (reference sequence). The CDR3 length is 13 residues. Trimming took off 5 bases at V and 5 bases at J, with 11 bases between the two ends. CDR3 DNA sequence: TGTGCCAGCAGCCCCGTCAGTCTAGATACGCAGTATTTT. It is translated as CASSPVSLDTQYF.

This chain uses TRBV10-3 with TRBJ2-1; 9 bases map to TRBD1. The CDR3 has 13 residues. V gave up 5 bases and J gave up 7 bases; unmatched junction bases: 3. Germline loops: CDR1 ENHRY, CDR2 SYGVKD. The chain's CDR3 is CAISRQGVNEQFF. CDR3 bases: TGTGCCATCAGTCGACAGGGGGTGAATGAGCAGTTCTTC.

J is TRBJ2-7 and V is TRBV6-1; TRBD1 or TRBD2 may be the D gene (5 bases each). CDR1 is MNHNS and CDR2 is SASEGT in the germline V gene. The CDR3 length is 14 residues. Trimming removed 4 bases at V and 2 bases at J, with 12 bases between. Written as DNA, the CDR3 is TGTGCCAGCAGTGTTCAGGGAGCTACCTACGAGCAGTACTTC. Protein: CASSVQGATYEQYF.

The J gene is TRBJ2-5, the V gene TRBV28; 7 bases are a match to TRBD2. The CDR3 has 14 residues. Germline V gene data show CDR1 as MDHEN and CDR2 as SYDVKM. Trimming removed 6 bases from V and 5 bases from J; junction bases left unmatched: 9. The CDR3 region is CASSYSRGTETQYF. CDR3 bases: TGTGCCAGCAGCTACTCGCGGGGGACGGAGACCCAGTACTTC.

The chain employs TRBV9 and TRBJ2-2, with TRBD2 identical over 8 bases. There are 17 residues in the CDR3. V lost 10 bases to trimming and J lost 0 bases; unmatched junction nucleotides: 14. The V gene's germline CDR1 is SGDLS and CDR2 YYNGEE. CDR3 sequence (DNA): TGTGCCTCCACGGAGGGGCAGCGGGGGCCGAACACCGGGGAGCTGTTTTTT. Protein: CASTEGQRGPNTGELFF.